The 10 T cell receptor beta chains in this list originate from one sample, sequenced in a study of CXCR3-negative and CXCR3-positive naive CD8 T cells (dated by TCRdb to between 2017 and 2020). The reads were generated on a NextSeq 550. The Human TCR Profiling Kit (MiLaboratory) was used to make UMI-labeled 5' RACE TRB cDNA libraries. TCRdb reprocessed the reads into one record per CDR3 protein sequence, lacking DNA. This sample's records show about 26,000 distinct CDR3 sequences. The ten largest make up 2.8% of the sample. The material sequenced was naive CXCR3- CD8+ T cells from blood. The sample's cell subset or site, from its label and the paper: CD45RO-CCR7+CD27+CD95- naive CD8+ T cells lacking CXCR3 (TNR3-). These receptors originate from a human donor in good health. Some clones in this sample may be carry-over from other donors' samples.

V and J are TRBV11-2 and TRBJ2-1; TCRdb's assignment of TRBD2 cannot be checked, as there is no DNA. CDR1 SGHAT and CDR2 FQNNGV come from the germline V gene. The CDR3 spans 16 residues. The CDR3 region is CASSLDLATSVGEQFF.

V and J are TRBV29-1 and TRBJ2-7; the TCRdb call, TRBD2, lacks DNA for checking. This CDR3 contains 15 residues. CDR1 and CDR2 from the germline V gene are SQVTM and ANQGSEA. The CDR3 loop is CSVLLLAGVEDEQYF.

The rearrangement joins TRBV29-1 to TRBJ1-1. CDR1 and CDR2 (germline): SQVTM, ANQGSEA. The CDR3 has 12 residues. The CDR3 sequence: CSVFGGDTEAFF.

The chain uses TRBV20-1 and TRBJ1-3. The length of the CDR3 is 15 residues. Germline CDR1 and CDR2: DFQATT and SNEGSKA (reference sequence). This chain's CDR3 is CSARDFRDSGNTIYF.

The CDR3 spells CASRPRTGLDEQFF. J is TRBJ2-1 and V is TRBV28; the D call of TRBD1 rests on TCRdb alone, since no DNA is present to check it. CDR3 length: 14 residues. The germline CDR1 and CDR2 sequences are MDHEN and SYDVKM.

This rearrangement joins TRBV28 to TRBJ1-2; TCRdb indicates TRBD1, and absent DNA this call remains unverified. CDR3 length: 16 residues. CDR1 and CDR2 (germline): MDHEN, SYDVKM. Here the CDR3 reads CASTHIPGGAGYGYTF.

This chain uses TRBV28 with TRBJ2-1; absent DNA, TCRdb's TRBD1 call cannot be checked. Germline values: CDR1 MDHEN, CDR2 SYDVKM. CDR3 length equals 21 residues. CDR3 region: CASSSNPTRGGGDNSYNEQFF.

The chain couples TRBV29-1 to TRBJ2-7; the TCRdb call, TRBD1, lacks DNA for checking. This CDR3 has 12 amino acids. Germline lookup yields CDR1 SQVTM and CDR2 ANQGSEA. The CDR3 sequence is CSVPWQNGEQYF.

The CDR3 is CSATQQGNPYNEQFF. V usage is TRBV20-1 and J usage is TRBJ2-1; TCRdb lists TRBD1, though no DNA is available to test this call. The CDR3 contains 15 residues. CDR1 is DFQATT and CDR2 is SNEGSKA in the germline V gene (reference sequence).

V and J are TRBV29-1 and TRBJ1-2; TCRdb's D gene call, TRBD1, goes unchecked for lack of DNA. This CDR3 has 12 residues. Germline CDR1 reads SQVTM; CDR2 reads ANQGSEA. The CDR3 loop reads CSVGDSNYGYTF.